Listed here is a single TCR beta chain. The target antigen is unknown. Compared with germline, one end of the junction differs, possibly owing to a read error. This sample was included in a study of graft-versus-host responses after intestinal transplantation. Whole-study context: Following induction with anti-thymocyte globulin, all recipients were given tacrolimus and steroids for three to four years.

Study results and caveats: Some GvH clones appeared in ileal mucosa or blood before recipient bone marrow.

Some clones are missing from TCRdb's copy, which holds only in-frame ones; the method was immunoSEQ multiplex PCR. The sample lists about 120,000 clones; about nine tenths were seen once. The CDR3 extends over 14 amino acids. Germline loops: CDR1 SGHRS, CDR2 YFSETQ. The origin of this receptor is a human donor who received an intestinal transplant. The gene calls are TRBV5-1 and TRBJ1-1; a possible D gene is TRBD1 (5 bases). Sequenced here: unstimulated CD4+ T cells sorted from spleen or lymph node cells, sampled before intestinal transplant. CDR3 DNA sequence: TGCGCCAGCAGTTTGGTGGGGCGGGGCTCTGAAGCTTTCTTT. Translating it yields CASSLVGRGSEAFF. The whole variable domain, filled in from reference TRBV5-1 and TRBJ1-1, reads KAGVTQTPRYLIKTRGQQVTLSCSPISGHRSVSWYQQTPGQGLQFLFEYFSETQRNKGNFPGRFSGRQFSNSRSEMNVSTLELGDSALYLCASSLVGRGSEAFFGQGTRLTVV.